There are many counts of the clone carrying this T cell receptor (beta chain). Its antigen is not identified. A quantitative 5'-RACE method, one with molecular barcodes, was used to make TCR beta libraries. MiXCR, run by TCRdb on the 5' RACE reads, gives a single entry per CDR3 protein. The sample includes under 150,000 distinct CDR3 sequences, approximately 8.4% of them seen just once. This specimen belongs to a study of CD8 T cells in ankylosing spondylitis. Study-level points and caveats: Disease-linked clones proved CD8+ and comparatively uncommon in peripheral blood. Characteristic, it appeared, of ankylosing spondylitis blood was a TCR beta motif of seven or eight highly homologous variants.

Germline CDR1 is ENHRY and CDR2 is SYGVKD. V lost 0 bases and J 7 bases, leaving 8 bases between the germline ends. There are 13 residues in the CDR3. Sequencing input: synovial fluid, either unsorted or a sorted T cell fraction (not recorded which). V gene TRBV10-3 combines with J gene TRBJ2-3, with D unclear. The receptor comes from a male donor with ankylosing spondylitis. The CDR3 is CAISESMFYTQYF. The CDR3 nucleotides read TGTGCCATCAGTGAGTCGATGTTTTATACGCAGTATTTT.